This T cell receptor beta chain was obtained from a study of regulatory T cells in long-lasting Graves disease. Study at large: The antithyroid drugs taken by newly diagnosed Graves' patients had been used for under 3 months.

Arm-PCR of CDR3 regions with iRepertoire HTBI primers generated TCR beta libraries. TCRdb analysed the multiplex PCR reads with MiXCR anew, one entry per CDR3 protein. The table has 550,000 to 700,000 distinct CDR3 sequences, approximately 16% seen once. Time point specified: newly diagnosed GD, antithyroid drugs for less than 3 months. The authors made the TCR library using RNA they extracted from PBMCs. Germline values: CDR1 LGHNT, CDR2 FRNRAP. V was clipped by 1 base and J by 4 bases; unmatched bases: 5. The CDR3 is made up of 15 amino acids. This clonotype was seen a handful of times. These data were also reused for a study on T cells in Graves' hyperthyroidism and ophthalmopathy. This second study notes: Patients showing uncontrolled infection, other autoimmune disease, pregnancy or lactation were ineligible. Blood shared most expanded thyroid clonotypes above 0.001.

The input for sequencing was peripheral blood mononuclear cells (PBMCs), taken at new diagnosis, from a patient treated with antithyroid drugs. The TCR originated in a young man with Graves disease. This sequence joins TRBV12-5 and TRBJ1-1, with 8 bases that match TRBD1. The CDR3 sequence is CASGLAGQGFTEAFF. The CDR3 DNA follows: TGTGCTAGTGGTTTGGCCGGACAGGGTTTCACTGAAGCTTTCTTT.